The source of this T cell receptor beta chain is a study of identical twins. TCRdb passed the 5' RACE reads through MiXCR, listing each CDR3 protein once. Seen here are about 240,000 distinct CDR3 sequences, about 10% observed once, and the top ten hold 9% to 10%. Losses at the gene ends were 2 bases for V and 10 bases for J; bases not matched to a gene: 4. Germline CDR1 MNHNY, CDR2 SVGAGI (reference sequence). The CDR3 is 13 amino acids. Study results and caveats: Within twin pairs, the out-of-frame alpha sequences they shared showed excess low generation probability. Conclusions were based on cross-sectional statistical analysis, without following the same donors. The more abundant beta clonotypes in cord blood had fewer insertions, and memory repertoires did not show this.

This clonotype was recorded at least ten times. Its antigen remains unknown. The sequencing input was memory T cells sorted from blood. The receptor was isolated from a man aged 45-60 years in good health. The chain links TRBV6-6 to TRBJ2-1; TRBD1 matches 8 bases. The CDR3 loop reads CASSYAGGHEQFF. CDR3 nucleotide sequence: TGTGCCAGCAGTTACGCAGGGGGCCACGAGCAGTTCTTC.